This TCR beta chain was retrieved from a study of shared clonotypes between healthy human individuals. General observations from the study: Investigators collected only blood, and repertoires in tissues likely differ. The study's rarefaction showed incomplete sorted-subset sequencing despite large depth.

CDR3 length: 16 residues. V shed 0 bases and J 4 bases; nucleotides not matched to a gene: 11. Germline V gene sequence: CDR1 SQVTM, CDR2 ANQGSEA. This table comes from immunoSEQ multiplex PCR, and its TCRdb copy is limited to in-frame clones, with some not included. The sample has around 700,000 clones; around 72% are singletons. CD45RA-negative memory and CD45RA+ naive subsets were split from the CD4+ cells. Turning to this clone: What it recognizes is unknown.

This clonotype was obtained from a woman aged 25 to 39 in good health. The V gene is TRBV29-1, the J gene TRBJ1-2; 7 positions match TRBD1. The sample consisted of memory CD4+ T cells sorted from blood. Subset given: CD45RA-negative fraction. CDR3 in amino acids: CSVEDPTSGQTYGYTF. As DNA, the CDR3 is TGCAGCGTTGAAGACCCCACTTCGGGACAGACCTATGGCTACACCTTC.